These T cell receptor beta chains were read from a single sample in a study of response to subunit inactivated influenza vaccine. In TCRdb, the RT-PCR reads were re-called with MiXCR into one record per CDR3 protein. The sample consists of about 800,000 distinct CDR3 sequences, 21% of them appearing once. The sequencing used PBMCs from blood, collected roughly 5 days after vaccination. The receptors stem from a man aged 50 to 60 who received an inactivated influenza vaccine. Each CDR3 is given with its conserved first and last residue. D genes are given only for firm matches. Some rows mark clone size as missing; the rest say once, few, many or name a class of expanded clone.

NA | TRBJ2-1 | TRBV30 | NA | CAWSRLRNEQFF | TGTGCCTGGAGCCGATTGCGCAATGAGCAGTTCTTC
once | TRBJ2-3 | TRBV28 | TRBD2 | CASSEIQRGGTDTQYF | TGTGCCAGCAGTGAAATACAGCGGGGTGGGACAGATACGCAGTATTTT
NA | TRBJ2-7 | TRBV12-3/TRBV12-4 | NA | CASSLKHRGLEEQYF | TGTGCCAGCAGTTTAAAACACAGGGGACTTGAAGAGCAGTACTTC
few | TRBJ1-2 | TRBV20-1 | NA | CSARVIDYGYTF | TGCAGTGCTAGAGTCATCGACTATGGCTACACCTTC
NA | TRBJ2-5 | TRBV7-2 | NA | CASSLGRETLKETQYF | TGTGCCAGCAGCTTAGGGCGGGAAACCTTGAAAGAGACCCAGTACTTC
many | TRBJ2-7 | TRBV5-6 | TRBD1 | CASSFGQDYEQYF | TGTGCCAGCAGCTTCGGACAGGACTACGAGCAGTACTTC
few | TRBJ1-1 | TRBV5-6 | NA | CASSLLGRETEAFF | TGTGCCAGCAGCTTGTTGGGCAGGGAAACTGAAGCTTTCTTT
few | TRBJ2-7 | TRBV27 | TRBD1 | CASSPSRTGRTTYEQYF | TGTGCCAGCAGTCCGAGCAGGACAGGGCGGACCACCTACGAGCAGTACTTC
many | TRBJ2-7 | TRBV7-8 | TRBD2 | CASSLWGGPHEQYF | TGTGCCAGCAGCTTATGGGGAGGGCCCCACGAGCAGTACTTC
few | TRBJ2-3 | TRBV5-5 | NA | CASSLQDSTDTQYF | TGTGCCAGCAGCTTGCAGGACAGCACAGATACGCAGTATTTT
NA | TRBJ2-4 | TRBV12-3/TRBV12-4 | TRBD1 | CASSGDRGSGIQYF | TGTGCCAGCAGTGGGGACAGGGGGTCGGGCATTCAGTACTTC
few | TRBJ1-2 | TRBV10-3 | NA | CAITRQVVGYGYTF | TGTGCCATCACCAGACAGGTCGTCGGCTATGGCTACACCTTC
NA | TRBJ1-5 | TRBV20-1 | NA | CSARLGKLNQPQHF | TGCAGTGCTAGATTAGGGAAATTAAATCAGCCCCAGCATTTT
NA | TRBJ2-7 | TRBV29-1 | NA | CSVRTPSYEQYF | TGCAGCGTTCGGACCCCCTCCTACGAGCAGTACTTC
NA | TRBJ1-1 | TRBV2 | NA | CASSVVEGTEAFF | TGTGCCAGCAGTGTGGTGGAGGGGACTGAAGCTTTCTTT
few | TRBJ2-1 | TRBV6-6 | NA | CASSYTAYNEQFF | TGTGCCAGCAGTTACACAGCCTACAATGAGCAGTTCTTC
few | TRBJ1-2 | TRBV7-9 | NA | CASSFAAAYGYTF | TGTGCCAGCAGCTTCGCGGCGGCCTATGGCTACACCTTC
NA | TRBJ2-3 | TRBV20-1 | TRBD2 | CSASAGVPDTQYF | TGCAGTGCTTCGGCGGGAGTCCCAGATACGCAGTATTTT
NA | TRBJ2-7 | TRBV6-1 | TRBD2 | CASSIGLAGYEQYF | TGTGCCAGCAGTATCGGACTAGCGGGATACGAGCAGTACTTC
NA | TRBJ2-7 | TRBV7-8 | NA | CASSPVGQGTYEQYF | TGTGCCAGCAGCCCCGTGGGGCAGGGGACCTACGAGCAGTACTTC
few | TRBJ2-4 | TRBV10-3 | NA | CAISDVPGQAKNIQYF | TGTGCCATCAGTGACGTCCCAGGGCAGGCCAAAAACATTCAGTACTTC
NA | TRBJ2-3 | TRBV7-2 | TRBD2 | CASSLASGIADTQYF | TGTGCCAGCAGCTTAGCTAGCGGGATCGCAGATACGCAGTATTTT
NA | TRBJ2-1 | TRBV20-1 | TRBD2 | CSATLAGVFEQFF | TGCAGTGCTACCCTAGCGGGAGTTTTTGAGCAGTTCTTC
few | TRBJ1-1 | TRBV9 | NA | CASSGQGLLNTEAFF | TGTGCCAGCAGCGGGCAGGGGCTACTGAACACTGAAGCTTTCTTT
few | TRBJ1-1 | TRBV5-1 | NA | CASSTTGQNTEAFF | TGCGCCAGCAGCACAACGGGACAGAACACTGAAGCTTTCTTT
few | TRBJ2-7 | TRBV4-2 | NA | CASSQDWTREQYF | TGTGCCAGCAGCCAAGATTGGACCCGGGAGCAGTACTTC
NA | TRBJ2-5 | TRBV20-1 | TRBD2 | CSATVAGAAGETQYF | TGCAGTGCCACAGTAGCGGGAGCGGCAGGCGAGACCCAGTACTTC
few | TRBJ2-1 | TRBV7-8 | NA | CASSLLGERPGYNEQFF | TGTGCCAGCAGCTTACTGGGGGAGCGGCCAGGGTACAATGAGCAGTTCTTC
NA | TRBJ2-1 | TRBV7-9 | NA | CASSLDLGPNEQFF | TGTGCCAGCAGCTTAGATTTGGGACCCAATGAGCAGTTCTTC
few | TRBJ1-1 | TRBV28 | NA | CASSAHQNTEAFF | TGTGCCAGCAGTGCCCACCAGAACACTGAAGCTTTCTTT
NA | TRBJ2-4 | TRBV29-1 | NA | CSVGALAKNIQYF | TGCAGCGTGGGGGCACTAGCCAAAAACATTCAGTACTTC
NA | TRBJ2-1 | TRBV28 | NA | CASSFSAVGMGEQFF | TGTGCCAGCAGTTTTTCAGCGGTAGGGATGGGTGAGCAGTTCTTC
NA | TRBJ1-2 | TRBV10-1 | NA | CASSASPSNYGYTF | TGCGCCAGCAGTGCGTCTCCTTCCAACTATGGCTACACCTTC
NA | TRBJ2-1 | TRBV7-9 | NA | CASSRDGTYNEQFF | TGTGCCAGCAGTCGGGACGGAACCTACAATGAGCAGTTCTTC
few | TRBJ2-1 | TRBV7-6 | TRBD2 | CASSSQGLAGGDEQFF | TGTGCCAGCAGCTCCCAGGGGCTAGCGGGGGGCGATGAGCAGTTCTTC
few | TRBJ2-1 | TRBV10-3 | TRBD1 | CAISLTGGSYNEQFF | TGTGCCATCAGCCTGACAGGGGGCTCCTACAATGAGCAGTTCTTC
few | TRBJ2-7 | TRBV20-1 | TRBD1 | CSAYPGTGSYEQYF | TGCAGTGCTTACCCCGGGACAGGGTCCTACGAGCAGTACTTC
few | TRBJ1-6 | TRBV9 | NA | CASSGARGYSPLHF | TGTGCCAGCAGCGGGGCCAGGGGATACTCACCCCTCCACTTT
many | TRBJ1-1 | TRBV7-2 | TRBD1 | CASSQLPGTGEDTEAFF | TGTGCCAGCAGTCAACTCCCCGGGACAGGGGAAGATACTGAAGCTTTCTTT
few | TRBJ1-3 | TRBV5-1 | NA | CASTPDTHGNTIYF | TGCGCCAGCACGCCAGACACCCACGGAAACACCATATATTTT
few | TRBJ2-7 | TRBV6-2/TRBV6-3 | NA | CASSSTWSSYEQYF | TGTGCCAGCAGCTCAACCTGGAGCTCCTACGAGCAGTACTTC
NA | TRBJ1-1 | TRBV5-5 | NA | CASSLGLRGNTEAFF | TGTGCCAGCAGCTTGGGTTTACGGGGAAACACTGAAGCTTTCTTT
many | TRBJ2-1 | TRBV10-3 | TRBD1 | CAISEDRANEQFF | TGTGCCATCAGTGAAGACAGGGCGAATGAGCAGTTCTTC
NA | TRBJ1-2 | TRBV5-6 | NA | CASSPGGVSYGYTF | TGTGCCAGCAGCCCCGGGGGGGTCTCCTATGGCTACACCTTC
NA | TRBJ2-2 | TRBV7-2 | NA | CASSLVAASSGELFF | TGTGCCAGCAGCTTAGTTGCGGCCTCGTCCGGGGAGCTGTTTTTT
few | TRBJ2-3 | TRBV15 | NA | CATSRDWFSSSTDTQYF | TGTGCCACCAGCAGAGATTGGTTTAGCTCTAGCACAGATACGCAGTATTTT
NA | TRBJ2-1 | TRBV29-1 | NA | CSVDVSYNEQFF | TGCAGCGTTGACGTTTCCTACAATGAGCAGTTCTTC
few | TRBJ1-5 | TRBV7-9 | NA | CASSGGASSNQPQHF | TGTGCCAGCAGCGGGGGGGCCAGTAGCAATCAGCCCCAGCATTTT
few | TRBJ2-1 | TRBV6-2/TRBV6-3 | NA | CASNYGYNEQFF | TGTGCCAGCAACTACGGGTACAATGAGCAGTTCTTC